This T cell receptor beta chain was captured by sequencing in a study of cytomegalovirus exposure and HLA in healthy donors. CDR1 and CDR2 (germline): SSHAT, FNYEAQ (reference sequence). V shed 7 bases and J shed 5 bases, with 20 bases lying between them. The CDR3 is made up of 15 amino acids. Notes on this clone: The antigen remains undetermined.

Researchers ran the PCR with 60 Vbeta and 13 Jbeta primers. Clones were read by immunoSEQ multiplex PCR, and TCRdb kept only the in-frame ones, dropping some. The sample holds 100,000 or so clones, more than 9.5% seen once. General study findings and limits: Information on immune exposure was restricted to one variable (CMV serostatus). On later analysis, the bulk of CMV-associated TCR beta chains appeared to be HLA-restricted. Listed as cytomegalovirus-associated were roughly 180 TCR beta chains. In vitro confirmation showed three CMV-associated chains to be CMV antigen specific.

Source material: PBMCs. The chain recombines TRBV7-7 with TRBJ2-5; TRBD1 is a possible D gene (6 bases). The sequence was obtained from a man in his forties in good health and CMV-seropositive. CDR3 sequence reads: CASTLRVGGGETQYF. The CDR3 DNA sequence: TGTGCCAGCACCCTTAGAGTTGGGGGCGGGGAGACCCAGTACTTC. The full variable domain, completed using reference TRBV7-7 and TRBJ2-5, is GAGVSQSPRYKVTKRGQDVTLRCDPISSHATLYWYQQALGQGPEFLTYFNYEAQPDKSGLPSDRFSAERPEGSISTLTIQRTEQRDSAMYRCASTLRVGGGETQYFGPGTRLLVL.